These 25 T cell receptor beta chains came from one sample sequenced in a study of cytomegalovirus exposure and HLA in healthy donors. A multiplex PCR was run with 60 Vbeta primers and 13 Jbeta primers. Only in-frame clones appear in the TCRdb table, and some are missing; sequencing was by immunoSEQ multiplex PCR. The sample yields some 120,000 clones, 65% to 90% seen once. Sample: PBMCs. The origin of the receptors is a woman aged 25 to 45 in good health and CMV-seronegative.

J is TRBJ1-4 and V is TRBV28; no reliable D call. Looked up from germline, CDR1 is MDHEN and CDR2 is SYDVKM. V lost 5 bases and J lost 0, with 7 bases in between. The CDR3 runs 14 residues. The CDR3 here is CASSPGATNEKLFF. In nucleotides, the CDR3 is TGTGCCAGCAGTCCGGGAGCAACTAATGAAAAACTGTTTTTT.

The chain has TRBV6-5 and TRBJ2-5; 8 nucleotides match TRBD1. The DNA end lines up better with TRBJ2-7; the J call may be wrong. The CDR3 is 14 amino acids. Per germline, CDR1 MNHEY and CDR2 SVGAGI. The CDR3 DNA follows: TGTGCCAGCAGTCTCCGGACAGGGCCCTACGAGCAGTACTTC. Translation: CASSLRTGPYEQYF.

The J gene is TRBJ2-5, the V gene TRBV5-1, with 8 nucleotides matching TRBD1. With V trimmed by 3 bases and J by 4 bases, 8 bases remained unmatched. Germline CDR1 and CDR2: SGHRS and YFSETQ. The CDR3 extends over 15 amino acids. CDR3 in amino acids: CASSSGQGVPETQYF. The CDR3 DNA reads as TGCGCCAGCAGCTCCGGACAGGGCGTCCCAGAGACCCAGTACTTC.

This chain joins TRBV9 and TRBJ1-2, with a possible D match to TRBD1 (5 bases). V dropped 4 bases and J dropped 5 bases, with 21 bases sitting between them. The germline V gene encodes CDR1 SGDLS and CDR2 YYNGEE. The CDR3 sequence is 16 residues long. This chain's CDR3 is CASSPRGGDVMYGYTF. The CDR3 DNA follows: TGTGCCAGCAGCCCGCGGGGCGGGGATGTTATGTATGGCTACACCTTC.

The gene calls are TRBV2 and TRBJ2-5; 7 positions match TRBD1. V dropped 8 bases and J dropped 4; count of bases not matched to a gene: 7. Germline-derived CDR1 and CDR2 are SNHLY and FYNNEI. This CDR3 region has 13 residues. CDR3 DNA: TGTGCCAGCTCTAAGGGGGCGCGAGAGACCCAGTACTTC. This encodes CASSKGARETQYF.

This sequence joins TRBV7-2 and TRBJ2-2; a weak D match, TRBD1 (5 bases). V was shortened by 2 bases and J by 0 bases, with 7 bases between the two germline ends. This CDR3 spans 15 amino acids. CDR1 and CDR2 (germline): SGHTA, FQGNSA. CDR3 coding DNA: TGTGCCAGCAGCTTATCAGGGACGAACACCGGGGAGCTGTTTTTT. Translating gives CASSLSGTNTGELFF.

CDR3 region: CASSPGGTSKDTQYF. The CDR3 region has the DNA TGCGCCAGCAGCCCCGGGGGGACTAGTAAAGATACGCAGTATTTT. V is TRBV5-1 and J is TRBJ2-3; 8 positions match TRBD2. After removal of 4 bases from V and 5 bases from J, the junction contained 9 bases not matched to a gene. The CDR3 totals 15 residues. The germline V gene has CDR1 SGHRS and CDR2 YFSETQ.

The chain carries TRBV5-8 and TRBJ1-5; a possible D gene is TRBD1 (6 bases). Trimming stripped 2 bases from V and 7 bases from J, with 13 bases between. The CDR3 totals 14 residues. Germline V CDR1 and CDR2: SGHTS, YDEGEE. In DNA form, the CDR3 reads TGTGCCAGCAGCTTTTTACAGGGAATCCAGCCCCAGCATTTT. Protein sequence: CASSFLQGIQPQHF.

Concerning this clone: This specimen includes other DNA sequences encoding the same CDR3. The CDR3 DNA sequence: TGTGCCAGCAGCCCTGGGACAGCCAACTATGGCTACACCTTC. The encoded protein is CASSPGTANYGYTF. The rearrangement joins TRBV7-9 to TRBJ1-2; 7 bases align to TRBD1. The V gene's germline CDR1 is SEHNR and CDR2 FQNEAQ (reference sequence). J lost 2 bases, V lost 5 bases, and 5 bases had no gene match. The CDR3 length is 14 residues.

The CDR3 sequence: CASSLVSGQLYEQYF. The CDR3 region has the DNA TGTGCCAGCAGCTTAGTATCTGGACAGCTCTACGAGCAGTACTTC. The chain links TRBV7-2 to TRBJ2-7, with D possibly being TRBD1 (6 bases). This CDR3 region has 15 residues. Germline values: CDR1 SGHTA, CDR2 FQGNSA. V lost 1 base to trimming and J lost 3 bases, with 13 bases between them.

In its sample, this clone was seen a few times. CDR3 in DNA: TGCGCCAGTAATAAGGAGGGAAATGAGCAGTTCTTC. It yields the protein CASNKEGNEQFF. J is TRBJ2-1 and V is TRBV5-1; TRBD2 is a possible D gene (6 bases). Trimming took off 8 bases at V and 7 bases at J, with 13 bases between the two ends. There are 12 residues in the CDR3. Germline V gene sequence: CDR1 SGHRS, CDR2 YFSETQ.

The chain has TRBV5-1 and TRBJ1-1; 7 bases map to TRBD1. Trimming cost V 4 bases and J 1 base; bases outside gene matches: 4. In germline, CDR1 is SGHRS, CDR2 YFSETQ. The CDR3 covers 14 residues. CDR3 in amino acids: CASSPGTENTEAFF. In nucleotides, the CDR3 is TGCGCCAGCAGCCCCGGGACAGAGAACACTGAAGCTTTCTTT.

This chain joins TRBV19 and TRBJ2-2, with D unresolved. The CDR3 length is 11 residues. Trimming took 9 bases from V and 1 from J, leaving 3 bases between them. Germline CDR1 reads LNHDA; CDR2 reads SQIVND (reference sequence). The CDR3 sequence is CASKNTGELFF. Here the CDR3 DNA reads TGTGCCAGCAAGAACACCGGGGAGCTGTTTTTT.

The genes are TRBV28 and TRBJ2-7; 11 bases line up with TRBD1. This CDR3 has 17 residues. Germline assignment: CDR1 MDHEN and CDR2 SYDVKM. V shed 7 bases and J 3 bases; nucleotides not matched to a gene: 14. DNA of the CDR3: TGTGCCAGCACTGTAGGGACAGGGGGAGGGAGTTACTACGAGCAGTACTTC. Its translation: CASTVGTGGGSYYEQYF.

The chain couples TRBV27 to TRBJ1-4; TRBD1 aligns across 9 bases. CDR1 is MNHEY, CDR2 SMNVEV, per germline (reference sequence). This CDR3 has 15 residues. Trimming took 4 bases from V and 7 from J; bases not matched to a gene: 7. CDR3 residues: CASSSTTGGGEKLFF. CDR3 nucleotides: TGTGCCAGCAGTTCCACAACAGGGGGCGGTGAAAAACTGTTTTTT.

The chain is built from TRBV5-1 and TRBJ2-4; D perhaps matches TRBD2 (5 bases). CDR1 and CDR2 from the germline V gene are SGHRS and YFSETQ. V gave up 3 bases and J gave up 8 bases, with 18 bases separating them. This CDR3 contains 15 residues. The CDR3 here is CASSSGWRKEDIQYF. Written as DNA, the CDR3 is TGCGCCAGCAGCTCCGGGTGGAGGAAGGAGGACATTCAGTACTTC.

This clone was detected only once. This chain connects TRBV5-1 to TRBJ2-7, with 7 bases identical to TRBD1. V lost 3 bases to trimming and J lost 2 bases; unmatched junction nucleotides: 8. Germline CDR1 SGHRS, CDR2 YFSETQ. The CDR3 runs to 15 residues. The CDR3 loop reads CASSWATGAPYEQYF. The DNA for the CDR3 is TGCGCCAGCAGCTGGGCCACAGGGGCTCCCTACGAGCAGTACTTC.

The rearrangement uses TRBV27 and TRBJ1-2; 7 nucleotides match TRBD1. CDR1 and CDR2 (germline): MNHEY, SMNVEV (reference sequence). The CDR3 extends over 15 amino acids. V shed 0 bases and J 4 bases; nucleotides not matched to a gene: 5. The CDR3 is CASSLSRQGVYGYTF. The DNA of the CDR3 is TGTGCCAGCAGTTTATCGAGGCAGGGGGTCTATGGCTACACCTTC.

The rearrangement uses TRBV30 and TRBJ1-5; weak D call: TRBD1 (5 bases). Germline V gene data show CDR1 as GTSNPN and CDR2 as SVGIG (reference sequence). The CDR3 has 13 residues. V dropped 2 bases and J dropped 5 bases, with 10 bases sitting between them. Here the CDR3 DNA reads TGTGCCTGGAGTTCAGGGAGGGATCAGCCCCAGCATTTT. It translates to CAWSSGRDQPQHF.

This clone appeared once. V and J are TRBV5-1 and TRBJ2-4; TRBD1 matches 7 bases. With 4 bases clipped from V and 6 bases from J, the junction kept 4 bases outside the gene matches. The CDR3 extends over 13 amino acids. Germline V gene data show CDR1 as SGHRS and CDR2 as YFSETQ. DNA of the CDR3: TGCGCCAGCAGCCGTTGGACAGGAAACATTCAGTACTTC. Protein sequence: CASSRWTGNIQYF.

V usage is TRBV9 and J usage is TRBJ2-7; D possibly corresponds to TRBD1 (5 bases). The CDR3 is 15 amino acids. CDR1 is SGDLS and CDR2 is YYNGEE in the germline V gene. With 4 bases removed from V and 0 bases from J, the gap between germline ends came to 14 bases. CDR3: CASSPQAARSYEQYF. The CDR3 region has the DNA TGTGCCAGCAGCCCACAGGCCGCTCGCTCCTACGAGCAGTACTTC.

J is TRBJ2-1 and V is TRBV5-1, with 12 positions matching TRBD2. CDR1 SGHRS and CDR2 YFSETQ come from the germline V gene. The V gene end was trimmed by 2 bases and the J gene end by 9 bases; junction bases not matched to a gene: 15. CDR3 length: 18 residues. In DNA form, the CDR3 reads TGCGCCAGCAGCTTAACCCGACTAGCGGGAGTTGCGCCGTCTGAGCAGTTCTTC. It codes for CASSLTRLAGVAPSEQFF. Drawing the rest from reference TRBV5-1 and TRBJ2-1, the complete variable domain is KAGVTQTPRYLIKTRGQQVTLSCSPISGHRSVSWYQQTPGQGLQFLFEYFSETQRNKGNFPGRFSGRQFSNSRSEMNVSTLELGDSALYLCASSLTRLAGVAPSEQFFGPGTRLTVL.

V and J are TRBV4-1 and TRBJ2-5; tentative D call: TRBD1 (5 bases). The DNA matches TRBJ2-7 better at its end, which makes the J call doubtful. The germline CDR1 and CDR2 sequences are MGHRA and YSYEKL. The CDR3 covers 14 residues. The CDR3 reads CASSQDPGRYEQYF. The CDR3 DNA reads TGCGCCAGCAGCCAAGACCCAGGGCGCTACGAGCAGTACTTC.

V is TRBV7-8 and J is TRBJ1-5; tentatively, D is TRBD1 (6 bases). This CDR3 has 15 amino acids. CDR1 and CDR2 (germline): SGHVS, FQNEAQ. Trimming took 5 bases from V and 3 from J, leaving 14 bases between them. The CDR3 loop reads CASSGTGTSNQPQHF. Here the CDR3 DNA reads TGTGCCAGCAGCGGTACAGGGACCTCCAATCAGCCCCAGCATTTT.

The chain employs TRBV6-6 and TRBJ2-1, with TRBD2 matching 9 bases. The germline V gene has CDR1 MNHNY and CDR2 SVGAGI (reference sequence). The CDR3 is 15 amino acids. J lost 3 bases, V lost 6 bases, and 6 bases had no gene match. Written as DNA, the CDR3 is TGTGCCAGCAGGCCCGGACTAGCGATCTACAATGAGCAGTTCTTC. Its protein is CASRPGLAIYNEQFF.